A single sample gave rise to the 25 T cell receptor beta chains below, sequenced in a study of response to subunit inactivated influenza vaccine (dated by TCRdb to the late 2010s). Receptors were amplified or captured by RT-PCR. These reads were obtained on an Illumina HiSeq 2500. In TCRdb, the public reads were trimmed at Q25 with fastp and aligned with MiXCR, with productive beta chains retained. CDR3 protein duplicates are merged, each entry listing the most common genes and DNA. Across this sample there are about 800,000 distinct CDR3 sequences, with 21% seen only once. Together, the top ten hold 9.5% to 13% of the sample. This specimen was PBMCs from blood, taken around 5 days after vaccination. The receptors shown here come from a man over 45 who received an inactivated influenza vaccine. Donor details come from another sample of the same person, matched by shared clones.

The chain is built from TRBV27 and TRBJ1-5; a possible D gene is TRBD1 (6 bases). This CDR3 contains 15 residues. Germline-derived CDR1 and CDR2 are MNHEY and SMNVEV (reference sequence). Deletions cut 5 bases from V and 2 bases from J, with 13 bases between. The CDR3 loop reads CASSVGASGNQPQHF. The CDR3 nucleotides are TGTGCCAGCAGTGTGGGGGCGTCGGGCAATCAGCCCCAGCATTTT.

The rearrangement joins TRBV9 to TRBJ1-6, with D unresolved. The CDR3 contains 14 residues. V shed 0 bases and J shed 10 bases, with 11 bases lying between them. The germline gives CDR1 SGDLS, CDR2 YYNGEE. The CDR3: CASSVATASSPLHF. CDR3 DNA: TGTGCCAGCAGCGTAGCTACAGCCAGCTCACCCCTCCACTTT.

This clonotype was counted a few times. The chain recombines TRBV20-1 with TRBJ1-5; no firm D call. V was pared by 0 bases and J by 3 bases, with 9 bases between. In germline, CDR1 is DFQATT, CDR2 SNEGSKA (reference sequence). The CDR3 runs to 14 residues. Written as DNA, the CDR3 is TGCAGTGCTAGAGATTTTGTAGCCAATCAGCCCCAGCATTTT. This encodes CSARDFVANQPQHF.

This clonotype was observed at least ten times. The gene calls are TRBV7-9 and TRBJ1-1; no definite D call. CDR3 length: 11 residues. V was trimmed by 5 bases and J by 6 bases, leaving 7 bases between them. CDR1 is SEHNR, CDR2 FQNEAQ, per germline (reference sequence). The CDR3 nucleotides are TGTGCCAGCAGCCAGCGGTCTGAAGCTTTCTTT. Translating gives CASSQRSEAFF.

The chain links TRBV29-1 to TRBJ2-2; 10 nucleotides align to TRBD2. The ends lost 7 bases at V and 1 base at J; junction bases unmatched: 12. Germline V gene data show CDR1 as SQVTM and CDR2 as ANQGSEA. The CDR3 extends over 17 amino acids. The CDR3 here is CSARGEREGLNTGELFF. The CDR3 nucleotides are TGCAGCGCCCGAGGCGAGCGGGAGGGCCTGAACACCGGGGAGCTGTTTTTT.

The rearrangement links TRBV7-6 to TRBJ1-5; D may be TRBD1 (5 bases). CDR3 length: 15 amino acids. The V end lost 2 bases, the J end lost 6 bases, and 14 bases lay between the germline ends. Germline CDR1 and CDR2: SGHVS and FNYEAQ. CDR3 DNA sequence: TGTGCCAGCAGCTTAACCGGGGCCCGTGGTCAGCCCCAGCATTTT. It yields the protein CASSLTGARGQPQHF. The entire variable domain, with the rest obtained from reference TRBV7-6 and TRBJ1-5, is as follows: GAGVSQSPRYKVTKRGQDVALRCDPISGHVSLYWYRQALGQGPEFLTYFNYEAQQDKSGLPNDRFSAERPEGSISTLTIQRTEQRDSAMYRCASSLTGARGQPQHFGDGTRLSIL.

This clonotype was seen only once. The chain joins TRBV6-1 to TRBJ2-2; D is undetermined. Germline CDR1 reads MNHNS; CDR2 reads SASEGT. Trimming pared 7 bases from V and 1 base from J, leaving 13 bases between. This CDR3 is 15 amino acids long. In DNA, the CDR3 is TGTGCCAGCAAATACGTGACAATGAACACCGGGGAGCTGTTTTTT. Protein: CASKYVTMNTGELFF.

The chain uses TRBV5-1 and TRBJ2-7; D uncertain. V lost 3 bases and J 3 bases, leaving 10 bases between the germline ends. The CDR3 runs 13 residues. Per germline, CDR1 SGHRS and CDR2 YFSETQ. Written as DNA, the CDR3 is TGCGCCAGCAGCTATCGGAGAGACTACGAGCAGTACTTC. Translation gives CASSYRRDYEQYF. Full variable domain (rest looked up from reference TRBV5-1 and TRBJ2-7): KAGVTQTPRYLIKTRGQQVTLSCSPISGHRSVSWYQQTPGQGLQFLFEYFSETQRNKGNFPGRFSGRQFSNSRSEMNVSTLELGDSALYLCASSYRRDYEQYFGPGTRLTVT.

This rearrangement joins TRBV20-1 to TRBJ2-1, with 7 nucleotides matching TRBD1. After removal of 6 bases from V and 9 bases from J, the junction contained 11 bases not matched to a gene. Germline V lookup: CDR1 DFQATT, CDR2 SNEGSKA (reference sequence). The CDR3 totals 13 residues. In nucleotides, the CDR3 is TGCAGTGCAAAAGAGACAGGGTGGGGTGAGCAGTTCTTC. Its translation is CSAKETGWGEQFF.

The table lists this clonotype with many counts. The CDR3 region is CASSGTGYGYTF. The CDR3 DNA follows: TGTGCCAGCAGTGGGACCGGTTATGGCTACACCTTC. The V call is TRBV12-3 or TRBV12-4, the J call TRBJ1-2; a weak D match, TRBD1 (5 bases). The V and J ends lost 5 bases and 5 bases respectively, with 9 bases between them. CDR3 length: 12 amino acids.

V usage is TRBV6-5 and J usage is TRBJ2-1; TRBD1 matches at 12 bases. The CDR3 has 15 amino acids. V gave up 0 bases and J gave up 8 bases; unmatched junction bases: 2. Germline CDR1 is MNHEY and CDR2 is SVGAGI. CDR3 nucleotides: TGTGCCAGCAGTTACTCGGGACAGGGGGCCGATGAGCAGTTCTTC. Translation gives CASSYSGQGADEQFF.

This clonotype came up a few times. This chain links TRBV7-2 with TRBJ1-6; D is uncertain. Trimming cost V 5 bases and J 9 bases, with 11 bases left between them. The CDR3 loop spans 13 amino acids. Germline V gene sequence: CDR1 SGHTA, CDR2 FQGNSA. The CDR3 region has the DNA TGTGCCAGCAGCCCCCTGTCGGGTTCACCCCTCCACTTT. Translated, it gives CASSPLSGSPLHF. Together with reference TRBV7-2 and TRBJ1-6, the CDR3 gives the full variable domain: GAGVSQSPSNKVTEKGKDVELRCDPISGHTALYWYRQSLGQGLEFLIYFQGNSAPDKSGLPSDRFSAERTGGSVSTLTIQRTQQEDSAVYLCASSPLSGSPLHFGNGTRLTVT.

This clonotype was found a few times. The rearrangement uses TRBV4-2 and TRBJ2-1, with TRBD1 identical over 7 bases. This CDR3 region has 15 residues. CDR1 is LGHNA and CDR2 is YNFKEQ in the germline V gene. V lost 3 bases, J lost 1 base, and 3 bases stayed unmatched. In nucleotides, the CDR3 is TGTGCCAGCAGCCACCCGGGACAGTCCTACAATGAGCAGTTCTTC. It translates to CASSHPGQSYNEQFF.

This clonotype has more than one count but fewer than ten. The CDR3 bases are TGTGCCACCAGTGATTTGCCGGGACAGGGTTCTTATGAGCAGTTCTTC. Its translation is CATSDLPGQGSYEQFF. This chain links TRBV24-1 with TRBJ2-1; 9 bases line up with TRBD1. This CDR3 comprises 16 residues. V lost 0 bases and J lost 8; bases outside the gene matches: 7. Germline V gene sequence: CDR1 KGHDR, CDR2 SFDVKD.

This chain links TRBV28 with TRBJ2-7, with 7 bases that match TRBD2. CDR1 MDHEN and CDR2 SYDVKM come from the germline V gene. The CDR3 spans 14 residues. J was trimmed by 3 bases and V by 6 bases; bases with no gene match: 8. The CDR3 loop is CASSDPAGFYEQYF. In nucleotides, the CDR3 is TGTGCCAGCAGCGATCCAGCGGGATTCTACGAGCAGTACTTC.

This clonotype has ten or more counts. The chain recombines TRBV20-1 with TRBJ2-7; 11 bases are a match to TRBD2. Germline loops: CDR1 DFQATT, CDR2 SNEGSKA (reference sequence). Trimming took 1 base from V and 7 from J; bases not matched to a gene: 6. The CDR3 loop spans 14 amino acids. The CDR3 coding sequence is TGCAGTGCTAGAGTAGCGGGGGGGCCCGGAGAGCAGTACTTC. Its translation: CSARVAGGPGEQYF.

V and J are TRBV9 and TRBJ2-1; a possible D gene is TRBD1 (6 bases). The CDR3 covers 16 residues. Germline V gives CDR1 SGDLS, CDR2 YYNGEE. Trimming removed 1 base at V and 2 bases at J, with 13 bases between. The CDR3 DNA reads TGTGCCAGCAGCGTAATAGAACAGGGAACCTACAATGAGCAGTTCTTC. Translating it yields CASSVIEQGTYNEQFF.

This clonotype was counted only a few times. The rearrangement uses TRBV12-3 or TRBV12-4 and TRBJ1-5; 8 bases are a match to TRBD1. The CDR3 consists of 14 residues. V trimming: 3 bases; J trimming: 4 bases; junction bases outside the gene matches: 2. CDR3 in amino acids: CASSLTGANQPQHF. CDR3 sequence (DNA): TGTGCCAGCAGTTTGACAGGGGCGAATCAGCCCCAGCATTTT.

This clonotype was observed a handful of times. The chain is built from TRBV18 and TRBJ2-4; 12 bases are shared with TRBD1. The CDR3 is 16 residues long. Germline V gene data show CDR1 as KGHSH and CDR2 as LQKENI. V shed 3 bases and J 6 bases; nucleotides not matched to a gene: 6. In DNA, the CDR3 is TGTGCCAGCTCACCCCCGGGACAGGGGGCGATAAACATTCAGTACTTC. Translated: CASSPPGQGAINIQYF. The full variable domain, its missing parts supplied by reference TRBV18 and TRBJ2-4, is NAGVMQNPRHLVRRRGQEARLRCSPMKGHSHVYWYRQLPEEGLKFMVYLQKENIIDESGMPKERFSAEFPKEGPSILRIQQVVRGDSAAYFCASSPPGQGAINIQYFGAGTRLSVL.

At least ten counts were recorded for this clonotype. V usage is TRBV12-3 or TRBV12-4 and J usage is TRBJ2-7, with D perhaps matching TRBD2 (5 bases). Trimming took 6 bases from V and 2 from J, leaving 14 bases between them. This CDR3 contains 14 residues. CDR3 amino acids: CASRRVGQAYEQYF. Here the CDR3 DNA reads TGTGCCAGCAGGCGGGTCGGGCAGGCCTACGAGCAGTACTTC.

This chain links TRBV4-3 with TRBJ1-5, with D perhaps TRBD1 (5 bases). This CDR3 spans 15 amino acids. CDR1 is LGHNA and CDR2 is YSLEER in the germline V gene. Between the trimmed V and J ends, which lost 0 bases and 2 bases, there was a span of 8 bases. This chain's CDR3 is CASSQDRAGNQPQHF. For the CDR3, the DNA is TGCGCCAGCAGCCAAGACAGGGCTGGCAATCAGCCCCAGCATTTT.

This clonotype was detected ten times or more. The chain carries TRBV24-1 and TRBJ2-5; the match to TRBD1 covers 7 bases. CDR1 is KGHDR and CDR2 is SFDVKD in the germline V gene. J lost 2 bases, V lost 4 bases, and 3 bases had no gene match. The CDR3 extends over 14 amino acids. CDR3 sequence reads: CATSEGTAQETQYF. Written as DNA, the CDR3 is TGTGCCACCAGTGAAGGGACAGCACAAGAGACCCAGTACTTC.

The CDR3 region is CASTLTSGTTDTQYF. The DNA for the CDR3 is TGCGCCAGCACCCTGACTAGCGGGACCACAGATACGCAGTATTTT. The chain has TRBV5-1 and TRBJ2-3; 11 bases line up with TRBD2. CDR1 is SGHRS, CDR2 YFSETQ, per germline. V lost 6 bases to trimming and J lost 2 bases; unmatched junction nucleotides: 5. The CDR3 is made up of 15 amino acids.

In its sample, this clonotype was seen a few times. The chain links TRBV6-5 to TRBJ1-5; D is undetermined. This CDR3 is built from 14 residues. Trimming took off 0 bases at V and 7 bases at J, with 10 bases between the two ends. Germline values: CDR1 MNHEY, CDR2 SVGAGI. The CDR3 is CASSYSNSLQPQHF. In DNA form, the CDR3 reads TGTGCCAGCAGTTACTCGAACAGCTTACAGCCCCAGCATTTT.

J is TRBJ2-1 and V is TRBV24-1; TRBD1 or TRBD2 may be the D gene (5 bases each). V lost 4 bases and J lost 2, with 14 bases in between. The CDR3 is 16 residues long. Per germline, CDR1 KGHDR and CDR2 SFDVKD. CDR3 coding DNA: TGTGCCACCAGTGACCCTCTGGGGGACCCCTACAATGAGCAGTTCTTC. Its protein is CATSDPLGDPYNEQFF.